This is a list of T cell receptor beta chains from one sample in a study of regulatory T cells in long-lasting Graves disease. MiXCR was run by TCRdb on the multiplex PCR reads, yielding one entry per CDR3 protein. The sample records fewer than 650,000 distinct CDR3 sequences, around 16% being singletons. The same data also went into a second study, on T cells in Graves' hyperthyroidism and ophthalmopathy.

Source: peripheral blood mononuclear cells (PBMCs), taken at new diagnosis, from a patient treated with antithyroid drugs. These receptor sequences come from a man between 18 and 29 years old with Graves disease. Each CDR3 is given with its conserved first and last residue. The D gene is left open where the match is weak. Some rows have no size entry. The others give once, few or many, or a class for an expanded clone.

size: many; length: 12; V: TRBV20-1; J: TRBJ1-1; D: .; DNA: TGCAGTGGGGGGGGCATGAACACTGAAGCTTTCTTT; CDR3: CSGGGMNTEAFF
size: many; length: 13; V: TRBV20-1; J: TRBJ1-1; D: TRBD1; DNA: TGCAGTGCTAACAGGGGGGGAGACACTGAAGCTTTCTTT; CDR3: CSANRGGDTEAFF
size: .; length: 14; V: TRBV20-1; J: TRBJ2-1; D: TRBD1; DNA: TGCAGTGCTAGGGACAGGGTCTCCTACAATGAGCAGTTCTTC; CDR3: CSARDRVSYNEQFF
size: many; length: 14; V: TRBV27; J: TRBJ2-1; D: .; DNA: TGTGCCAGCAGTTTATCGGCTAGCCACAATGAGCAGTTCTTC; CDR3: CASSLSASHNEQFF
size: .; length: 17; V: TRBV7-3; J: TRBJ2-7; D: TRBD1; DNA: TGTGCCAGCAGTTTACTCCCGGGACAGGGAAGCTCCTACGAGCAGTACTTC; CDR3: CASSLLPGQGSSYEQYF
size: many; length: 14; V: TRBV12-3/TRBV12-4; J: TRBJ2-5; D: TRBD1; DNA: TGTGCCAGCAGCCGGGACAGGGGGAGGGAGACCCAGTACTTC; CDR3: CASSRDRGRETQYF
size: many; length: 13; V: TRBV2; J: TRBJ2-5; D: .; DNA: TGTGCCAGCAGTTCCCGACTAGAAGAGACCCAGTACTTC; CDR3: CASSSRLEETQYF
size: .; length: 17; V: TRBV11-2; J: TRBJ2-7; D: TRBD2; DNA: TGTGCCAGCAGCCCACTAGCGGGAGAAGTCTCCGCCGGGGAGCAGTACTTC; CDR3: CASSPLAGEVSAGEQYF
size: many; length: 14; V: TRBV18; J: TRBJ1-1; D: .; DNA: TGTGCCAGCTCTCCCACGACAGGAAACACTGAAGCTTTCTTT; CDR3: CASSPTTGNTEAFF
size: many; length: 18; V: TRBV12-5; J: TRBJ2-1; D: TRBD1; DNA: TGTGCTAGTGGACCCGCGACAGGGGCTGGGGGCTCCTACAATGAGCAGTTCTTC; CDR3: CASGPATGAGGSYNEQFF
size: .; length: 14; V: TRBV9; J: TRBJ2-2; D: TRBD1; DNA: TGTGCCAGCAGCGTGGGACAGATTGCCGGGGAGCTGTTTTTT; CDR3: CASSVGQIAGELFF
size: few; length: 15; V: TRBV3-1; J: TRBJ1-6; D: .; DNA: TGTGCCAGCAGCCAAGATAACACCGGGAATTCACCCCTCCACTTT; CDR3: CASSQDNTGNSPLHF
size: few; length: 14; V: TRBV3-1; J: TRBJ2-2; D: .; DNA: TGTGCCAGCAGCCAGGGCACCGACGGCGGGGAGCTGTTTTTT; CDR3: CASSQGTDGGELFF
size: .; length: 17; V: TRBV24-1; J: TRBJ2-1; D: TRBD1; DNA: TGTGCCACTAGGGTCCCGGGACAGGGGGAAAGGGACAATGAGCAGTTCTTC; CDR3: CATRVPGQGERDNEQFF
size: few; length: 14; V: TRBV6-1; J: TRBJ1-3; D: .; DNA: TGTGCCAGCAGTGTGGACAGATCTGGAAACACCATATATTTT; CDR3: CASSVDRSGNTIYF
size: few; length: 15; V: TRBV6-1; J: TRBJ1-3; D: TRBD1; DNA: TGTGCCAGCATCCACCTGACAGGGGATGGAAACACCATATATTTT; CDR3: CASIHLTGDGNTIYF
size: .; length: 15; V: TRBV20-1; J: TRBJ2-7; D: TRBD1; DNA: TGCAGTGCTAGAGGCAGGGGGACAGAGAAGTACGAGCAGTACTTC; CDR3: CSARGRGTEKYEQYF
size: .; length: 14; V: TRBV27; J: TRBJ2-7; D: .; DNA: TGTGCCAGCAGTCCCCTCCCGGACAGCTACGAGCAGTACTTC; CDR3: CASSPLPDSYEQYF
size: many; length: 14; V: TRBV6-1; J: TRBJ2-2; D: .; DNA: TGTGCCAGCAGGGCGGACCCCTCTTCCGGGGAGCTGTTTTTT; CDR3: CASRADPSSGELFF
size: few; length: 18; V: TRBV5-1; J: TRBJ2-1; D: TRBD2; DNA: TGCGCCAGCAGCTTTGGACTAGCGGGACCTTACTCCTACAATGAGCAGTTCTTC; CDR3: CASSFGLAGPYSYNEQFF
size: .; length: 16; V: TRBV2; J: TRBJ2-1; D: TRBD2; DNA: TGTGCCAGCAACATCGCGGGGGTCCTCTCCTTACATGAGCAGTCCTTC; CDR3: CASNIAGVLSLHEQSF
size: many; length: 15; V: TRBV7-3; J: TRBJ2-1; D: TRBD2; DNA: TGTGCCAGCAGCGTACTAGCGGGAGTCTACAATGAGCAGTTCTTC; CDR3: CASSVLAGVYNEQFF
size: .; length: 11; V: TRBV30; J: TRBJ2-5; D: .; DNA: TGTGCCTGGAGTGGAGGAGAGACCCAGTACTTC; CDR3: CAWSGGETQYF
size: many; length: 14; V: TRBV20-1; J: TRBJ1-1; D: TRBD1; DNA: TGCAGTGCTAGAGATCCCAGGGGGGGCACTGAAGCTTTCTTT; CDR3: CSARDPRGGTEAFF
size: .; length: 16; V: TRBV7-2; J: TRBJ2-1; D: TRBD2; DNA: TGTGCCAGCAGCCAAGGGACTAGCGGGAGGATAGGTGAGCAGTTCTTC; CDR3: CASSQGTSGRIGEQFF
size: .; length: 17; V: TRBV25-1; J: TRBJ2-3; D: .; DNA: TGTGCCAGCAGTGACGCCGCTGCAGCGGATAGCACAGATACGCAGTATTTT; CDR3: CASSDAAAADSTDTQYF
size: few; length: 15; V: TRBV20-1; J: TRBJ1-5; D: TRBD1; DNA: TGCAGTGCTAGAGAAGGGACAGCCCTCAATCAGCCCCAGCATTTT; CDR3: CSAREGTALNQPQHF
size: many; length: 13; V: TRBV20-1; J: TRBJ2-7; D: .; DNA: TGCAGTGCTAGATTTCCGGATACCTACGAGCAGTACTTC; CDR3: CSARFPDTYEQYF
size: .; length: 14; V: TRBV19; J: TRBJ1-1; D: .; DNA: TGTGCCAGTAGTATAGCATGGGGGAACACTGAAGCTTTCTTT; CDR3: CASSIAWGNTEAFF
size: many; length: 13; V: TRBV6-1; J: TRBJ1-5; D: .; DNA: TGTGCCAGCATGAGGGAAAGCAATCAGCCCCAGCATTTT; CDR3: CASMRESNQPQHF
size: .; length: 17; V: TRBV7-2; J: TRBJ2-1; D: .; DNA: TGTGCCAGCAGCCCACAAACCGGGAACCGTGACTACAATGAGCAGTTCTTC; CDR3: CASSPQTGNRDYNEQFF